The 24 T cell receptor beta chains presented below share a single source sample, sequenced in a study of CD8 T cells in Susac syndrome. cDNA came from approximately 0.5 to 1 ug RNA primed by random hexamers. TCRdb redid the calling of the immunoSEQ multiplex PCR reads with MiXCR, one entry per CDR3 protein. The table lists under 200,000 distinct CDR3 sequences, 95% to 96% of them singletons. Sample: CD4+ T cells from PBMCs. Receptor source: a human donor with Susac syndrome.

The CDR3 region is CASSLAYEQFF. In DNA form, the CDR3 reads TGTGCCAGCAGCTTAGCATATGAGCAGTTCTTC. The chain employs TRBV7-2 and TRBJ2-1; unclear D gene. V dropped 0 bases and J dropped 8 bases, with 2 bases sitting between them. The CDR3 contains 11 residues. From germline, CDR1 is SGHTA and CDR2 FQGNSA.

The V call is TRBV29-1, the J call TRBJ1-6, with unresolved D. V was clipped by 4 bases and J by 7 bases, with 5 bases between them. This CDR3 comprises 11 residues. CDR1 is SQVTM and CDR2 is ANQGSEA in the germline V gene. CDR3 sequence (DNA): TGCAGCGTTGCCGGGAATTCACCCCTCCACTTT. This gives the protein CSVAGNSPLHF.

The gene calls are TRBV15 and TRBJ1-5; TRBD1 agrees at 7 bases. The length of the CDR3 is 15 residues. Germline CDR1 reads LNHNV; CDR2 reads YYDKDF (reference sequence). J gave up 0 bases and V 6 bases, and 5 bases lay outside the gene matches. The CDR3, as DNA: TGTGCCACCAGGGTTGCAGGGGGTAGCAATCAGCCCCAGCATTTT. It codes for CATRVAGGSNQPQHF.

This clonotype has just one count. This chain uses TRBV6-2 or TRBV6-3 with TRBJ2-1; 12 positions match TRBD2. V lost 5 bases and J lost 5; bases outside the gene matches: 16. Germline CDR1 is MNHEY and CDR2 is SVGEGT. The CDR3 has 19 amino acids. The CDR3 nucleotides are TGTGCCAGCAGTACTCCGGGACTAGCGGGCCCCAAGAGGGACAATGAGCAGTTCTTC. Translated: CASSTPGLAGPKRDNEQFF.

V and J are TRBV6-5 and TRBJ2-1; D is possibly TRBD1 or TRBD2 (5 bases each). CDR3 length: 13 residues. The germline V gene has CDR1 MNHEY and CDR2 SVGAGI. The CDR3 loop is CATSRGMNNEQFF. CDR3 sequence (DNA): TGTGCAACCTCGAGGGGCATGAACAATGAGCAGTTCTTC.

This chain connects TRBV3-1 to TRBJ2-5; D may be TRBD1 (6 bases). This CDR3 has 16 residues. Trimming cost V 6 bases and J 4 bases, with 21 bases left between them. Looked up from germline, CDR1 is LGHDT and CDR2 is YNNKEL (reference sequence). The CDR3 spells CASSDPQGLTRETQYF. CDR3 nucleotides: TGTGCCAGCAGTGACCCACAGGGTTTAACGAGAGAGACCCAGTACTTC.

This chain joins TRBV18 and TRBJ1-4, with 7 nucleotides matching TRBD1. CDR1 is KGHSH and CDR2 is LQKENI in the germline V gene. Trimming cost V 1 base and J 3 bases; bases outside gene matches: 2. The CDR3 covers 15 residues. As DNA, the CDR3 is TGTGCCAGCTCACCACAGGGGGCGGCTAATGAAAAACTGTTTTTT. This translates into CASSPQGAANEKLFF. Supplemented by reference TRBV18 and TRBJ1-4, the full variable domain reads NAGVMQNPRHLVRRRGQEARLRCSPMKGHSHVYWYRQLPEEGLKFMVYLQKENIIDESGMPKERFSAEFPKEGPSILRIQQVVRGDSAAYFCASSPQGAANEKLFFGSGTQLSVL.

The chain combines TRBV20-1 with TRBJ1-1; D is unresolved. The CDR3 is 12 amino acids. V was clipped by 5 bases and J by 6 bases, with 13 bases between them. The V gene's germline CDR1 is DFQATT and CDR2 SNEGSKA (reference sequence). The CDR3 DNA follows: TGCAGTGCTGGCGCAGGCTTCGCTGAAGCTTTCTTT. Protein product: CSAGAGFAEAFF.

The J gene is TRBJ2-5, the V gene TRBV7-2; D gene uncertain. CDR1 is SGHTA and CDR2 is FQGNSA in the germline V gene. The CDR3 runs to 11 residues. Trimming shortened V by 7 bases and J by 5 bases, and 8 bases separated the two germline ends. CDR3 coding DNA: TGTGCCAGCAAGGCCGAGGAGACCCAGTACTTC. Protein: CASKAEETQYF.

The chain carries TRBV5-6 and TRBJ2-7; maybe TRBD2 (5 bases). Trimming left V 2 bases short and J 3 bases short, with 9 bases between. The CDR3 runs to 13 residues. Germline CDR1 SGHDT, CDR2 YYEEEE. The CDR3 bases are TGTGCCAGCAGCTTACAGAGGGACTACGAGCAGTACGTC. Encoded protein: CASSLQRDYEQYV.

The J gene is TRBJ2-1, the V gene TRBV18; D is uncertain. CDR1 KGHSH and CDR2 LQKENI come from the germline V gene. Trimming left V 2 bases short and J 6 bases short, with 8 bases between. The length of the CDR3 is 13 residues. In DNA form, the CDR3 reads TGTGCCAGCTCACCAGACTTTTCCAATGAGCAGTTCTTC. This translates into CASSPDFSNEQFF.

This clonotype was seen only once. The chain links TRBV20-1 to TRBJ1-3, with 8 nucleotides matching TRBD1. This CDR3 has 14 amino acids. CDR1 is DFQATT and CDR2 is SNEGSKA in the germline V gene (reference sequence). J was trimmed by 3 bases and V by 6 bases; bases with no gene match: 7. In nucleotides, the CDR3 is TGCAGTGCCAGTCAGGGGGCATTTGGAAACACCATATATTTT. Protein sequence: CSASQGAFGNTIYF.

The rearrangement uses TRBV7-9 and TRBJ2-1; D is perhaps TRBD2 (6 bases). CDR3 size: 15 residues. Trimming cost V 5 bases and J 5 bases, with 16 bases left between them. Germline loops: CDR1 SEHNR, CDR2 FQNEAQ (reference sequence). The CDR3 protein is CASSRGDPRNNEQFF. In nucleotides, the CDR3 is TGTGCCAGCAGCCGCGGGGATCCGAGAAACAATGAGCAGTTCTTC.

The CDR3 region is CASSLMLYTEAFF. For the CDR3, the DNA is TGCGCCAGCAGCTTGATGCTATACACTGAAGCTTTCTTT. This chain links TRBV5-1 with TRBJ1-1; D is ambiguous. Trimming took off 1 base at V and 3 bases at J, with 7 bases between the two ends. The CDR3 totals 13 residues. The V gene's germline CDR1 is SGHRS and CDR2 YFSETQ.

The chain is built from TRBV7-2 and TRBJ2-7; tentatively, D is TRBD1 or TRBD2 (6 bases each). Germline CDR1 reads SGHTA; CDR2 reads FQGNSA. The V gene lost 5 bases and the J gene lost 4 bases, with 21 bases spanning the gap. This CDR3 has 16 residues. The CDR3, as DNA: TGTGCCAGCAGCCTCACAGGGACTGATATGGCATACGAGCAGTACTTC. It encodes CASSLTGTDMAYEQYF. Variable domain in full (rest from reference TRBV7-2 and TRBJ2-7): GAGVSQSPSNKVTEKGKDVELRCDPISGHTALYWYRQSLGQGLEFLIYFQGNSAPDKSGLPSDRFSAERTGGSVSTLTIQRTQQEDSAVYLCASSLTGTDMAYEQYFGPGTRLTVT.

This chain connects TRBV3-1 to TRBJ2-1, with 11 bases identical to TRBD1. There are 15 residues in the CDR3. V shed 5 bases and J 5 bases; nucleotides not matched to a gene: 5. Germline loops: CDR1 LGHDT, CDR2 YNNKEL (reference sequence). The chain's CDR3 is CASSKGQGVDNEQFF. The CDR3 DNA is TGTGCCAGCAGCAAGGGACAGGGGGTGGACAATGAGCAGTTCTTC.

V gene TRBV2 combines with J gene TRBJ2-5, with TRBD1 identical over 7 bases. This CDR3 comprises 15 residues. Germline lookup yields CDR1 SNHLY and CDR2 FYNNEI. V trimming: 6 bases; J trimming: 5 bases; junction bases outside the gene matches: 12. The CDR3 loop is CASRWMTGLLETQYF. The CDR3 region has the DNA TGTGCCAGCAGGTGGATGACAGGGCTATTGGAGACCCAGTACTTC.

This rearrangement joins TRBV6-5 to TRBJ2-5; no clear D gene. Trimming took off 7 bases at V and 4 bases at J, with 7 bases between the two ends. Germline V gene data show CDR1 as MNHEY and CDR2 as SVGAGI. CDR3 size: 11 residues. Here the CDR3 reads CASTALETQYF. Here the CDR3 DNA reads TGTGCCAGCACGGCTTTAGAGACCCAGTACTTC.

This clonotype was seen more than once but under ten times. The chain recombines TRBV19 with TRBJ1-2; 7 positions match TRBD1. CDR3 length: 14 residues. The trim removed 5 bases at V and 2 bases at J, leaving 5 bases unmatched. CDR1 and CDR2 (germline): LNHDA, SQIVND (reference sequence). The CDR3 sequence: CASSPNRGNYGYTF. The CDR3, as DNA: TGTGCCAGTAGTCCCAACAGGGGCAACTATGGCTACACCTTC. Drawing the rest from reference TRBV19 and TRBJ1-2, the complete variable domain is DGGITQSPKYLFRKEGQNVTLSCEQNLNHDAMYWYRQDPGQGLRLIYYSQIVNDFQKGDIAEGYSVSREKKESFPLTVTSAQKNPTAFYLCASSPNRGNYGYTFGSGTRLTVV.

The V gene is TRBV28, the J gene TRBJ2-1; no clear D gene. The CDR3 sequence is 10 residues long. The V end lost 6 bases, the J end lost 13 bases, and 10 bases lay between the germline ends. Germline CDR1 is MDHEN and CDR2 is SYDVKM. CDR3 residues: CASSSLRQFF. The DNA of the CDR3 is TGTGCCAGCAGCTCTTTGCGACAGTTCTTC.

The rearrangement uses TRBV4-3 and TRBJ2-7; D not certain. Germline CDR1 is LGHNA and CDR2 is YSLEER. The CDR3 extends over 13 amino acids. Trimming took 0 bases from V and 6 from J, leaving 9 bases between them. The CDR3 sequence: CASSQDLVREQYF. DNA of the CDR3: TGCGCCAGCAGCCAAGATCTAGTCCGCGAGCAGTACTTC.

This sequence joins TRBV13 and TRBJ1-2; D ambiguous. Trimming removed 3 bases from V and 8 bases from J, with 10 bases in between. The length of the CDR3 is 12 residues. CDR1 PRHDT and CDR2 FYEKMQ come from the germline V gene (reference sequence). The CDR3 reads CASSFGRGGYTF. In nucleotides, the CDR3 is TGTGCCAGCAGCTTCGGTAGAGGGGGCTACACCTTC.

The genes are TRBV15 and TRBJ2-5; D is uncertain. Germline V gene lookup returns CDR1 LNHNV and CDR2 YYDKDF (reference sequence). Trimming removed 4 bases from V and 4 bases from J, with 7 bases in between. The CDR3 runs to 12 residues. The CDR3 DNA sequence: TGTGCCACCAGCAAGGTCAGAGAGACCCAGTACTTC. Encoded protein: CATSKVRETQYF.

The chain links TRBV5-6 to TRBJ2-7, with D perhaps TRBD2 (5 bases). The CDR3 extends over 13 amino acids. V lost 6 bases, J lost 3 bases, and 13 bases lay in between. CDR1 SGHDT and CDR2 YYEEEE come from the germline V gene. CDR3 region: CASTLFGDYEQYV. CDR3 sequence (DNA): TGTGCCAGCACGCTTTTCGGGGACTACGAGCAGTACGTC.